The clone carrying this T cell receptor (beta chain) was observed a single time. The protocol was immunoSEQ multiplex PCR, while the TCRdb copy is restricted to in-frame clones and leaves out a portion. The sample lists under 200,000 clones, about 91% occurring once. The CDR3 is 16 residues long. V was shortened by 4 bases and J by 0 bases, with 15 bases between the two germline ends. Germline CDR1 SGHRS, CDR2 YFSETQ. These data are taken from a study of T cell responses to AZD1222 COVID-19 vaccine. The rearrangement uses TRBV5-1 and TRBJ2-3; D gene uncertain. The origin of this receptor is an adult who received the AZD1222 COVID-19 vaccine. Specimen: peripheral blood, collected 28 days after the second AZD1222 dose. CDR3 in amino acids: CASSDRILTSTDTQYF. The CDR3, as DNA: TGCGCCAGCAGCGACCGGATCCTAACTAGCACAGATACGCAGTATTTT.